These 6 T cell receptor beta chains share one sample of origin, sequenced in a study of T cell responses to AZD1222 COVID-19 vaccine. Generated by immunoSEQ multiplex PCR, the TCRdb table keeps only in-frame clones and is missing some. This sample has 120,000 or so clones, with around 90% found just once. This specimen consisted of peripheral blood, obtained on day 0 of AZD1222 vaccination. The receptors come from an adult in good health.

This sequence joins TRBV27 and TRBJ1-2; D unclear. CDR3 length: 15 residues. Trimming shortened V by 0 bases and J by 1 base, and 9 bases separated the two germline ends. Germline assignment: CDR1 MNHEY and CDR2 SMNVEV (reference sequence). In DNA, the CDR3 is TGTGCCAGCAGTTTATCCCCTACTCTTAACTATGGCTACACCTTC. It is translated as CASSLSPTLNYGYTF.

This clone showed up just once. The CDR3 DNA reads as TGTGCCAGTAGTAATCCTCAGGGGTTCGGTGAAAAACTGTTTTTT. Translated: CASSNPQGFGEKLFF. The chain carries TRBV19 and TRBJ1-4; tentative D call: TRBD1 (6 bases). The CDR3 runs 15 residues. CDR1 is LNHDA, CDR2 SQIVND, per germline (reference sequence). V was trimmed by 4 bases and J by 7 bases, leaving 16 bases between them.

The CDR3 protein is CAWSVNRLNTEAFF. CDR3 bases: TGTGCCTGGAGTGTCAACAGGCTAAACACTGAAGCTTTCTTT. The chain joins TRBV30 to TRBJ1-1; TRBD1 is a possible D gene (5 bases). V was clipped by 0 bases and J by 2 bases, with 10 bases between them. This CDR3 has 14 amino acids. Germline assignment: CDR1 GTSNPN and CDR2 SVGIG (reference sequence).

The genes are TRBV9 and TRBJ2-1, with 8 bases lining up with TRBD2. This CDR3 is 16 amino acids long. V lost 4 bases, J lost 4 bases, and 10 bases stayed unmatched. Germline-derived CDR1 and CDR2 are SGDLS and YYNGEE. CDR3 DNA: TGTGCCAGCAGCCCGTTGGGTAGCGGGGTTTACAATGAGCAGTTCTTC. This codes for CASSPLGSGVYNEQFF.

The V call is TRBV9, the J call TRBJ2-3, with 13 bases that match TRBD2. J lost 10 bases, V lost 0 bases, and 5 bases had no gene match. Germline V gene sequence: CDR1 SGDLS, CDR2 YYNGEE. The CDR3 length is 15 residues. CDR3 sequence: CASSVELAGGRAQYF. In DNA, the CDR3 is TGTGCCAGCAGCGTAGAACTAGCGGGGGGGCGGGCGCAGTATTTT.

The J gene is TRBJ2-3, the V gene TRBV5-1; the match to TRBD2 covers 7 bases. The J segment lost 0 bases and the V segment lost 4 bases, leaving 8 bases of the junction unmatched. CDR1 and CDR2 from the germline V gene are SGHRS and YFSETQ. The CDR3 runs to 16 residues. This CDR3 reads CASSTEASGSTDTQYF. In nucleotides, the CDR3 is TGCGCCAGCAGCACCGAGGCTAGCGGAAGCACAGATACGCAGTATTTT. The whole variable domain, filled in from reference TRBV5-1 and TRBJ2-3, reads KAGVTQTPRYLIKTRGQQVTLSCSPISGHRSVSWYQQTPGQGLQFLFEYFSETQRNKGNFPGRFSGRQFSNSRSEMNVSTLELGDSALYLCASSTEASGSTDTQYFGPGTRLTVL.